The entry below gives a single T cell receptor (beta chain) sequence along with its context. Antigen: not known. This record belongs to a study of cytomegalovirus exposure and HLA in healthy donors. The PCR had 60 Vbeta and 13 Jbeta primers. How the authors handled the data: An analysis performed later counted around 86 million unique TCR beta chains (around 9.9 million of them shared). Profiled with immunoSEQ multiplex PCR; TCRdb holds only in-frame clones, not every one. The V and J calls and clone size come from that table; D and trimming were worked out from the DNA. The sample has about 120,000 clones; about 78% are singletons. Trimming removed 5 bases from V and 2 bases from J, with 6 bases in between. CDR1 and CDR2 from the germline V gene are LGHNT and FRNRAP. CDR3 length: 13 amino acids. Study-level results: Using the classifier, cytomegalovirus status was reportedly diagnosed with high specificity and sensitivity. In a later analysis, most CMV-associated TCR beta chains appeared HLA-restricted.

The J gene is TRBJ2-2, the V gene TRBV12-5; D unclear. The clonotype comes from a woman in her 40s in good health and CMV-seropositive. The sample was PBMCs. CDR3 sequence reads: CASGQSNTGELFF. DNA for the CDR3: TGTGCTAGTGGTCAGTCCAACACCGGGGAGCTGTTTTTT.